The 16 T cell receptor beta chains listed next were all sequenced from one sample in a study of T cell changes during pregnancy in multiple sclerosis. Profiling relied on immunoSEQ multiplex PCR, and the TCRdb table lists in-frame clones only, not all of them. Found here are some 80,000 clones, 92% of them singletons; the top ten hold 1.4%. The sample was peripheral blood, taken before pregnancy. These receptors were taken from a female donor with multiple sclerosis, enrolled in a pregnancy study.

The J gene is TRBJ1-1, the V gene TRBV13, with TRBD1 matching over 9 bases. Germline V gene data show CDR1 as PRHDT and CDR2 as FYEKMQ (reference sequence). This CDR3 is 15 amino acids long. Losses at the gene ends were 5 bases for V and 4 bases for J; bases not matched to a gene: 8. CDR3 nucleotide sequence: TGTGCCAGCAGCACGCCGGACAGGGGTCGCACTGAAGCTTTCTTT. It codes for CASSTPDRGRTEAFF. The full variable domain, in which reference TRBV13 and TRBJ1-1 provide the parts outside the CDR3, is AAGVIQSPRHLIKEKRETATLKCYPIPRHDTVYWYQQGPGQDPQFLISFYEKMQSDKGSIPDRFSAQQFSDYHSELNMSSLELGDSALYFCASSTPDRGRTEAFFGQGTRLTVV.

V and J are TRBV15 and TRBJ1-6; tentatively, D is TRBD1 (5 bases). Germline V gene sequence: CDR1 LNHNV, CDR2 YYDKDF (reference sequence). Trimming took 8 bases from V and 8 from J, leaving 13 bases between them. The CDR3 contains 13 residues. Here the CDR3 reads CATRRGGDSPLHF. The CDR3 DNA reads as TGTGCCACCCGCCGGGGGGGAGATTCACCCCTCCACTTT.

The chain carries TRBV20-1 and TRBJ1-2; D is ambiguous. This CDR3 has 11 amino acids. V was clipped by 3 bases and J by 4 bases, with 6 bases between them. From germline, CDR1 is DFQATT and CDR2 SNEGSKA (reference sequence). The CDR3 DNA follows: TGCAGTGCTAGTAGTCTCTATGGCTACACCTTC. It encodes CSASSLYGYTF.

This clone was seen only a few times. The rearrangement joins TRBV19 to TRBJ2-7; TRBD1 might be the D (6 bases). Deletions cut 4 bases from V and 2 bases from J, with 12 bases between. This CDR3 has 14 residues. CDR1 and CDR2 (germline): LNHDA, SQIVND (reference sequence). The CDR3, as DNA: TGTGCCAGTAGTAACCGGGACACACCCTACGAGCAGTACTTC. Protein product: CASSNRDTPYEQYF.

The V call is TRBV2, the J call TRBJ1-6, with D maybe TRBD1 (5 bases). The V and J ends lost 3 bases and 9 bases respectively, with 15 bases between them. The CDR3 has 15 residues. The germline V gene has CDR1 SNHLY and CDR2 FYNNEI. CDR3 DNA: TGTGCCAGCAGTGAGGCGGGGGTGAGTGGTTCACCCCTCCACTTT. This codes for CASSEAGVSGSPLHF. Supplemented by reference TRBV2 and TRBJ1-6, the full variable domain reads EPEVTQTPSHQVTQMGQEVILRCVPISNHLYFYWYRQILGQKVEFLVSFYNNEISEKSEIFDDQFSVERPDGSNFTLKIRSTKLEDSAMYFCASSEAGVSGSPLHFGNGTRLTVT.

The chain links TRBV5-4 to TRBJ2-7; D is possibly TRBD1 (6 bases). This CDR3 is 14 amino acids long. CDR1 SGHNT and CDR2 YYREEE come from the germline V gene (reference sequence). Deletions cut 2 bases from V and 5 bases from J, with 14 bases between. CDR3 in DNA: TGTGCCAGCAGCTTACACAGGGCGGTGGACGAGCAGTACTTC. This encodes CASSLHRAVDEQYF.

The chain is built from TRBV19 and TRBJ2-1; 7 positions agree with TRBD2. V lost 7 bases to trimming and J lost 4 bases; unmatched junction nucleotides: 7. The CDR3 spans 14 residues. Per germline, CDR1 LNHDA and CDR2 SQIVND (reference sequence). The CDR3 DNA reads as TGTGCCAGTATACGGGGAGGGGATTACAATGAGCAGTTCTTC. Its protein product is CASIRGGDYNEQFF.

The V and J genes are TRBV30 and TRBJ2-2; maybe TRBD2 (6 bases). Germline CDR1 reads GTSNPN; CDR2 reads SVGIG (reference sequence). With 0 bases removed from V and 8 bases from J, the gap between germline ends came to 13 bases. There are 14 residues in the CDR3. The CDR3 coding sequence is TGTGCCTGGAGTGTTAGAGGGCTAGCGGGGGAGCTGTTTTTT. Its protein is CAWSVRGLAGELFF.

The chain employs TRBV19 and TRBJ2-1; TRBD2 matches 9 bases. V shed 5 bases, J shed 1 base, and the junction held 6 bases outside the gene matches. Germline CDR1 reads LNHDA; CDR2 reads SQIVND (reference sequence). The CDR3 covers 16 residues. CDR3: CASSPFAGGSYNEQFF. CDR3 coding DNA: TGTGCCAGTAGTCCTTTTGCGGGGGGGTCCTACAATGAGCAGTTCTTC.

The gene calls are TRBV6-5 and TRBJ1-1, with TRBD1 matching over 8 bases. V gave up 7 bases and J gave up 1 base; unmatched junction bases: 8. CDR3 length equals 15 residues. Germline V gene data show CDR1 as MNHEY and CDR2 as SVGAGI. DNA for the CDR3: TGTGCCAGCACCCCGGCAGGGGGCCCGAACACTGAAGCTTTCTTT. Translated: CASTPAGGPNTEAFF.

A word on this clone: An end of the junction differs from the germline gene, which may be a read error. CDR3 loop: CASSVGDSSFEQYF. CDR3 DNA sequence: TGTGCCAGCAGCGTAGGCGACAGCTCCTTCGAGCAGTACTTC. The chain uses TRBV9 and TRBJ2-7; possibly TRBD1 for D (5 bases). From germline, CDR1 is SGDLS and CDR2 YYNGEE. The CDR3 consists of 14 residues.

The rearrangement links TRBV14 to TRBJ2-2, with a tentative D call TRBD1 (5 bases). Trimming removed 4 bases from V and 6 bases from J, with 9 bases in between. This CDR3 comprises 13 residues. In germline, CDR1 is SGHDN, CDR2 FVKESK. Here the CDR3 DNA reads TGTGCCAGCAGCCCCAGGGTTTCCGGGGAGCTGTTTTTT. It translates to CASSPRVSGELFF.

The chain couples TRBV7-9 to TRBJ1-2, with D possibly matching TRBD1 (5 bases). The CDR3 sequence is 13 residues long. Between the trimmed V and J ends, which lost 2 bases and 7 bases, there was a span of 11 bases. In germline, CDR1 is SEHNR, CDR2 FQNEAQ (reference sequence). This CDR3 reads CASSLFDSFGYTF. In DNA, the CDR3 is TGTGCCAGCAGCTTATTTGACAGCTTTGGCTACACCTTC.

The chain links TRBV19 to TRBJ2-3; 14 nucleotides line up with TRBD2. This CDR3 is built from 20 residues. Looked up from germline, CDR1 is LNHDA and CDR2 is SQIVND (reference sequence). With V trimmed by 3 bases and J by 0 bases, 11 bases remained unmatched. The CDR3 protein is CASSINGLAGGTGSTDTQYF. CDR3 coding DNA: TGTGCCAGTAGTATTAACGGACTAGCGGGGGGAACCGGTAGCACAGATACGCAGTATTTT.

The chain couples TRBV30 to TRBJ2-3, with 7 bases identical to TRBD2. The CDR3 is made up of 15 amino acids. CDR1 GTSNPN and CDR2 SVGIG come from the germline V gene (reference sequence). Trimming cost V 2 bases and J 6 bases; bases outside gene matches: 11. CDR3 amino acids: CAWSSDSGYSDTQYF. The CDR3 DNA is TGTGCCTGGAGTTCTGATAGCGGGTACTCGGATACGCAGTATTTT.

CDR3 amino acids: CASSAVTAWGLFF. DNA of the CDR3: TGTGCCAGTAGTGCGGTGACAGCTTGGGGACTGTTTTTT. The V and J genes are TRBV19 and TRBJ1-4; perhaps TRBD1 as D (5 bases). Germline assignment: CDR1 LNHDA and CDR2 SQIVND (reference sequence). Trimming removed 5 bases from V and 13 bases from J, with 17 bases in between. This CDR3 contains 13 residues.